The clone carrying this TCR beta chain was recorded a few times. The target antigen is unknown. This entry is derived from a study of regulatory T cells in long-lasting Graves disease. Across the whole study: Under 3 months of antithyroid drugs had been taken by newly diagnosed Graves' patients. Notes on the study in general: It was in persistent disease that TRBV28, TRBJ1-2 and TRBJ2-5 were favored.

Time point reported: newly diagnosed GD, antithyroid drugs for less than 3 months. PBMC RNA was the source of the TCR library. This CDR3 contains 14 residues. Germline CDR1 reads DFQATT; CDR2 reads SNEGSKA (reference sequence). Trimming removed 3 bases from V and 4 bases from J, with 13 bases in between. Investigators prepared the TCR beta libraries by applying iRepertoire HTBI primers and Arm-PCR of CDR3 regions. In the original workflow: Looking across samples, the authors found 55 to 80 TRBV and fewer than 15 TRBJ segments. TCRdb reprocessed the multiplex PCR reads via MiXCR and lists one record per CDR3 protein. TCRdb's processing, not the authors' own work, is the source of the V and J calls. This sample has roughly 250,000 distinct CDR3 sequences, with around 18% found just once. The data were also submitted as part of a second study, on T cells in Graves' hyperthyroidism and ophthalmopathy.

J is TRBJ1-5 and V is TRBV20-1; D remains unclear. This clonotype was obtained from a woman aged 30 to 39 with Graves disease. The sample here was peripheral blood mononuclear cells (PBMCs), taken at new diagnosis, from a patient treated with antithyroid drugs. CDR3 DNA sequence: TGCAGTGCTAGGGTAGCAGGAGCAAATCAGCCCCAGCATTTT. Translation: CSARVAGANQPQHF.